This passage covers 32 T cell receptor beta chains from one sample sequenced in a study of blood T cell repertoires in COVID-19. Generated by immunoSEQ multiplex PCR, the TCRdb table keeps only in-frame clones and is missing some. This table holds tens of thousands of clones, 80% found once. Input material: peripheral blood. The receptors originated from a woman between 65 and 79 years old with acute or convalescent COVID-19.

The rearrangement links TRBV19 to TRBJ1-2; 8 bases match TRBD1. Per the germline V gene, CDR1 is LNHDA and CDR2 is SQIVND (reference sequence). V dropped 5 bases and J dropped 7; count of bases not matched to a gene: 18. CDR3 length: 17 amino acids. CDR3 nucleotides: TGTGCCAGTAGTCCAAAAGCCGGGACAGGTCCCCCGGGTGGCTACACCTTC. Protein sequence: CASSPKAGTGPPGGYTF.

The V call is TRBV6-2 or TRBV6-3, the J call TRBJ1-5; no firm D call. Trimming removed 5 bases at V and 0 bases at J, with 11 bases between. Germline assignment: CDR1 MNHEY and CDR2 SVGEGT. The CDR3 runs to 15 residues. In DNA form, the CDR3 reads TGTGCCAGCAGTCACTACAGAAATAGCAATCAGCCCCAGCATTTT. As protein: CASSHYRNSNQPQHF.

In its sample, this clone was seen once. This rearrangement joins TRBV11-3 to TRBJ2-2, with TRBD2 matching over 9 bases. The V gene end was trimmed by 5 bases and the J gene end by 5 bases; junction bases not matched to a gene: 9. CDR3 length: 16 amino acids. CDR1 is SGHNT, CDR2 YENEEA, per germline. The CDR3 here is CASSPGVLAGTGELFF. CDR3 nucleotides: TGTGCCAGCAGCCCGGGGGTCCTAGCGGGGACCGGGGAGCTGTTTTTT.

The V gene is TRBV29-1, the J gene TRBJ1-2, with a possible D match to TRBD1 (6 bases). V lost 0 bases, J lost 3 bases, and 14 bases lay in between. The CDR3 runs 15 residues. CDR1 SQVTM and CDR2 ANQGSEA come from the germline V gene. This CDR3 is CSVEDYGGRDYGYTF. The CDR3 region has the DNA TGCAGCGTTGAAGATTACGGGGGGCGCGACTATGGCTACACCTTC.

This chain links TRBV5-4 with TRBJ2-1; 7 bases are a match to TRBD2. Germline trimming cut 2 bases from V and 9 bases from J; bases unmatched to any gene: 2. The CDR3 has 12 amino acids. CDR1 is SGHNT, CDR2 YYREEE, per germline (reference sequence). The CDR3 sequence: CASSFWGGEQFF. The CDR3 region has the DNA TGTGCCAGCAGCTTCTGGGGGGGTGAGCAGTTCTTC. Full variable domain (remainder filled in from reference TRBV5-4 and TRBJ2-1): ETGVTQSPTHLIKTRGQQVTLRCSSQSGHNTVSWYQQALGQGPQFIFQYYREEENGRGNFPPRFSGLQFPNYSSELNVNALELDDSALYLCASSFWGGEQFFGPGTRLTVL.

This chain links TRBV5-4 with TRBJ2-6; D not resolved. This CDR3 region has 15 residues. V lost 1 base and J lost 1, with 6 bases in between. Germline V gene data show CDR1 as SGHNT and CDR2 as YYREEE (reference sequence). CDR3 DNA: TGTGCCAGCAGCTTGTCGCGGTCTGGGGCCAACGTCCTGACTTTC. Translated: CASSLSRSGANVLTF.

This sequence joins TRBV4-2 and TRBJ2-1; 8 positions agree with TRBD2. This CDR3 region has 16 residues. Germline-derived CDR1 and CDR2 are LGHNA and YNFKEQ. The junction had 7 bases not matched to a gene; V was cut back by 0 bases and J by 6 bases. In DNA form, the CDR3 reads TGTGCCAGCAGCCAAGAGTTAGTAGCGGGGTTCAATGAGCAGTTCTTC. Translated, it gives CASSQELVAGFNEQFF.

The chain employs TRBV5-4 and TRBJ2-6, with 10 bases lining up with TRBD1. Germline V CDR1 and CDR2: SGHNT, YYREEE (reference sequence). The CDR3 is 14 amino acids. V was clipped by 3 bases and J by 11 bases; unmatched bases: 5. The chain's CDR3 is CASSSWDRGHVLTF. The CDR3 DNA follows: TGTGCCAGCAGCTCCTGGGACAGGGGACACGTCCTGACTTTC. The complete variable domain, with remaining parts taken from reference TRBV5-4 and TRBJ2-6, reads ETGVTQSPTHLIKTRGQQVTLRCSSQSGHNTVSWYQQALGQGPQFIFQYYREEENGRGNFPPRFSGLQFPNYSSELNVNALELDDSALYLCASSSWDRGHVLTFGAGSRLTVL.

The V and J genes are TRBV6-2 or TRBV6-3 and TRBJ1-5; no reliable D call. Germline lookup yields CDR1 MNHEY and CDR2 SVGEGT. The CDR3 sequence is 17 residues long. V was shortened by 5 bases and J by 4 bases, with 21 bases between the two germline ends. The CDR3, as DNA: TGTGCCAGCAGTCACACCGGGAACCAAATTTGGAATCAGCCCCAGCATTTT. Its translation: CASSHTGNQIWNQPQHF.

The V and J genes are TRBV19 and TRBJ1-1; 8 bases map to TRBD1. Losses at the gene ends were 1 base for V and 0 bases for J; bases not matched to a gene: 7. There are 17 residues in the CDR3. Per the germline V gene, CDR1 is LNHDA and CDR2 is SQIVND (reference sequence). Here the CDR3 reads CASSIAQGANMNTEAFF. CDR3 coding DNA: TGTGCCAGTAGTATAGCCCAGGGGGCCAACATGAACACTGAAGCTTTCTTT. Together with reference TRBV19 and TRBJ1-1, the CDR3 gives the full variable domain: DGGITQSPKYLFRKEGQNVTLSCEQNLNHDAMYWYRQDPGQGLRLIYYSQIVNDFQKGDIAEGYSVSREKKESFPLTVTSAQKNPTAFYLCASSIAQGANMNTEAFFGQGTRLTVV.

The chain employs TRBV7-9 and TRBJ2-5; D is perhaps TRBD1 (5 bases). V dropped 2 bases and J dropped 5 bases, with 12 bases sitting between them. Germline values: CDR1 SEHNR, CDR2 FQNEAQ (reference sequence). The CDR3 totals 14 residues. The CDR3 loop is CASSLKGFGETQYF. DNA for the CDR3: TGTGCCAGCAGCTTAAAGGGGTTCGGGGAGACCCAGTACTTC.

J is TRBJ1-5 and V is TRBV9; possible D gene TRBD1, 6 bases. V shed 1 base and J shed 8 bases, with 13 bases lying between them. Germline V CDR1 and CDR2: SGDLS, YYNGEE. The CDR3 is made up of 14 amino acids. The CDR3 loop reads CASSVMGEGEPQHF. The CDR3 DNA reads TGTGCCAGCAGCGTAATGGGTGAGGGGGAGCCCCAGCATTTT.

This chain links TRBV4-1 with TRBJ2-1; 14 nucleotides agree with TRBD2. Germline-derived CDR1 and CDR2 are MGHRA and YSYEKL. V shed 0 bases and J 7 bases; nucleotides not matched to a gene: 11. CDR3 length equals 19 residues. The CDR3 spells CASSQDSRTSGGKRNEQFF. CDR3 nucleotides: TGCGCCAGCAGCCAAGATTCGAGGACTAGCGGGGGGAAGAGGAATGAGCAGTTCTTC.

The chain links TRBV5-1 to TRBJ2-3; no firm D call. Germline CDR1 is SGHRS and CDR2 is YFSETQ. With 4 bases removed from V and 0 bases from J, the gap between germline ends came to 3 bases. This CDR3 contains 12 residues. DNA of the CDR3: TGCGCCAGCAGCCAGAGCACAGATACGCAGTATTTT. Translation gives CASSQSTDTQYF.

V and J are TRBV19 and TRBJ1-5, with D possibly being TRBD1 (6 bases). V lost 6 bases to trimming and J lost 2 bases, with 14 bases between them. This CDR3 has 15 residues. From germline, CDR1 is LNHDA and CDR2 SQIVND (reference sequence). CDR3 DNA sequence: TGTGCCAGTAGGAGTACAGGGTCGGGCAATCAGCCCCAGCATTTT. Protein product: CASRSTGSGNQPQHF.

The chain is built from TRBV2 and TRBJ1-5, with a tentative D call TRBD1 (6 bases). Germline V gene data show CDR1 as SNHLY and CDR2 as FYNNEI. The CDR3 sequence is 16 residues long. Trimming took 4 bases from V and 7 from J, leaving 20 bases between them. The CDR3 sequence is CASSVEWGGSGQPQHF. DNA of the CDR3: TGTGCCAGCAGTGTGGAGTGGGGGGGCTCGGGACAGCCCCAGCATTTT.

This clone was seen only once. The V call is TRBV2, the J call TRBJ1-2; unclear D gene. V was pared by 6 bases and J by 3 bases, with 11 bases between. The CDR3 totals 13 residues. Germline CDR1 reads SNHLY; CDR2 reads FYNNEI. The CDR3 DNA sequence: TGTGCCAGCAGGGACTCCGGACACTATGGCTACACCTTC. It encodes CASRDSGHYGYTF. Full variable domain (outside the CDR3, taken from reference TRBV2 and TRBJ1-2): EPEVTQTPSHQVTQMGQEVILRCVPISNHLYFYWYRQILGQKVEFLVSFYNNEISEKSEIFDDQFSVERPDGSNFTLKIRSTKLEDSAMYFCASRDSGHYGYTFGSGTRLTVV.

This chain links TRBV14 with TRBJ2-1, with D possibly being TRBD2 (6 bases). There are 13 residues in the CDR3. Germline V gene sequence: CDR1 SGHDN, CDR2 FVKESK. Trimming removed 4 bases at V and 5 bases at J, with 9 bases between. In DNA, the CDR3 is TGTGCCAGCAGCCTGGGACTGAACAATGAGCAGTTCTTC. Its protein product is CASSLGLNNEQFF.

The CDR3 bases are TGTGCCAGCAGTTACCTCCCCCTGGGCCAGCCCCAGCATTTT. Its protein is CASSYLPLGQPQHF. This rearrangement joins TRBV6-6 to TRBJ1-5, with D unresolved. The ends were cut back, 2 bases at V and 7 bases at J, with 12 bases in the middle. The germline V gene encodes CDR1 MNHNY and CDR2 SVGAGI (reference sequence). The CDR3 length is 14 residues.

This clone was picked up one time. The rearrangement uses TRBV21-1 and TRBJ1-4; the D call of TRBD1 is as the table states it, not checked on the DNA. TRBV21-1 is shown as a pseudogene. This CDR3 has 15 amino acids. DNA of the CDR3: TGTGCCAGCAGCGGACAGGACGGGTCGAATGAAAAACTGTTTTTT. Protein: CASSGQDGSNEKLFF.

This chain links TRBV7-2 with TRBJ1-2, with D possibly matching TRBD1 (6 bases). The V gene's germline CDR1 is SGHTA and CDR2 FQGNSA. The CDR3 has 16 amino acids. Trimming pared 7 bases from V and 0 bases from J, leaving 18 bases between. CDR3 region: CASTHLLGGPNYGYTF. The CDR3 nucleotides read TGTGCCAGCACTCATCTACTCGGGGGGCCTAACTATGGCTACACCTTC.

This chain connects TRBV5-1 to TRBJ2-1, with TRBD2 matching over 14 bases. Trimming took 3 bases from V and 6 from J; bases not matched to a gene: 2. The germline V gene encodes CDR1 SGHRS and CDR2 YFSETQ. The CDR3 length is 15 residues. The DNA for the CDR3 is TGCGCCAGCAGCTGGACTAGCGGGGGGCTCAATGAGCAGTTCTTC. Amino acids: CASSWTSGGLNEQFF.

The sample holds one count of this clone. The chain recombines TRBV18 with TRBJ1-4; no clear D. The germline V and J ends were trimmed by 1 base and 5 bases, with 8 bases remaining between them. This CDR3 is 14 amino acids long. Germline V gene sequence: CDR1 KGHSH, CDR2 LQKENI. This CDR3 reads CASSPRRQNEKLFF. CDR3 in DNA: TGTGCCAGCTCACCACGTCGTCAGAATGAAAAACTGTTTTTT.

This clone was seen just once. The chain is built from TRBV19 and TRBJ1-1; 10 positions agree with TRBD1. Germline V gene data show CDR1 as LNHDA and CDR2 as SQIVND (reference sequence). CDR3 size: 14 residues. The junction had 9 bases not matched to a gene; V was cut back by 8 bases and J by 6 bases. For the CDR3, the DNA is TGTGCCAGTGGGCGGACAGGGGGGAATGCTGAAGCTTTCTTT. It codes for CASGRTGGNAEAFF. Full variable domain (remainder filled in from reference TRBV19 and TRBJ1-1): DGGITQSPKYLFRKEGQNVTLSCEQNLNHDAMYWYRQDPGQGLRLIYYSQIVNDFQKGDIAEGYSVSREKKESFPLTVTSAQKNPTAFYLCASGRTGGNAEAFFGQGTRLTVV.

The V gene is TRBV19, the J gene TRBJ2-5; 8 positions match TRBD2. Germline V lookup: CDR1 LNHDA, CDR2 SQIVND (reference sequence). Unmatched junction bases numbered 7, after V lost 3 bases and J lost 1 base. The CDR3 length is 16 residues. The CDR3 DNA sequence: TGTGCCAGTAGTATCAGGCCCCGGGGGGGCCAAGAGACCCAGTACTTC. As protein: CASSIRPRGGQETQYF.

The chain employs TRBV13 and TRBJ2-1, with TRBD2 identical over 11 bases. Germline V gene data show CDR1 as PRHDT and CDR2 as FYEKMQ (reference sequence). V was pared by 5 bases and J by 3 bases, with 3 bases of the junction left unmatched. This CDR3 comprises 15 residues. The DNA of the CDR3 is TGTGCCAGCAGCGCTACTAGCGGGGGCTACAATGAGCAGTTCTTC. Its translation: CASSATSGGYNEQFF.

This sequence joins TRBV14 and TRBJ2-1, with 7 bases aligning to TRBD2. Germline assignment: CDR1 SGHDN and CDR2 FVKESK. The CDR3 is made up of 19 amino acids. Unmatched junction bases numbered 12, after V lost 1 base and J lost 0 bases. The CDR3 nucleotides are TGTGCCAGCAGCCAAGGTCAATCCTGGCGGGGGAACTCCTACAATGAGCAGTTCTTC. Its translation is CASSQGQSWRGNSYNEQFF. Using reference TRBV14 and TRBJ2-1 for the parts outside the CDR3, the full variable domain is EAGVTQFPSHSVIEKGQTVTLRCDPISGHDNLYWYRRVMGKEIKFLLHFVKESKQDESGMPNNRFLAERTGGTYSTLKVQPAELEDSGVYFCASSQGQSWRGNSYNEQFFGPGTRLTVL.

This chain connects TRBV7-2 to TRBJ2-5; D gene unclear. This CDR3 comprises 13 residues. Trimming left V 1 base short and J 6 bases short, with 9 bases between. The germline V gene has CDR1 SGHTA and CDR2 FQGNSA. CDR3 sequence reads: CASSLGAEKTQYF. In DNA, the CDR3 is TGTGCCAGCAGCTTAGGCGCTGAGAAGACCCAGTACTTC.

V and J are TRBV6-5 and TRBJ2-1, with D uncertain. The CDR3 has 16 residues. Trimming cost V 0 bases and J 2 bases, with 11 bases left between them. The V gene's germline CDR1 is MNHEY and CDR2 SVGAGI. As DNA, the CDR3 is TGTGCCAGCAGTTACTCGCCCCCTTGGCCCTACAATGAGCAGTTCTTC. Translated, it gives CASSYSPPWPYNEQFF.

This clone was recorded only once. V usage is TRBV25-1 and J usage is TRBJ2-1, with a weak D call TRBD1 (6 bases). The germline gives CDR1 MGHDK, CDR2 SYGVNS. The CDR3 has 15 residues. Trimming removed 3 bases from V and 7 bases from J, with 16 bases in between. The CDR3 loop reads CASSESQGLQNEQFF. The CDR3 DNA follows: TGTGCCAGCAGTGAGTCCCAGGGGCTGCAGAATGAGCAGTTCTTC.

The J gene is TRBJ2-1, the V gene TRBV19, with 9 positions matching TRBD1. Per the germline V gene, CDR1 is LNHDA and CDR2 is SQIVND (reference sequence). Losses at the gene ends were 9 bases for V and 0 bases for J; bases not matched to a gene: 3. The CDR3 loop spans 14 amino acids. The CDR3 here is CASGGQGSYNEQFF. Written as DNA, the CDR3 is TGTGCCAGCGGGGGACAGGGCTCCTACAATGAGCAGTTCTTC.

The genes are TRBV18 and TRBJ2-1; 8 bases are a match to TRBD2. CDR1 is KGHSH and CDR2 is LQKENI in the germline V gene. This CDR3 is built from 16 residues. J was trimmed by 7 bases and V by 1 base; bases with no gene match: 9. CDR3 DNA: TGTGCCAGCTCACCACTCCGGGGGGGCCTCGGGAATGAGCAGTTCTTC. Amino acids: CASSPLRGGLGNEQFF. The full variable domain, in which reference TRBV18 and TRBJ2-1 provide the parts outside the CDR3, is NAGVMQNPRHLVRRRGQEARLRCSPMKGHSHVYWYRQLPEEGLKFMVYLQKENIIDESGMPKERFSAEFPKEGPSILRIQQVVRGDSAAYFCASSPLRGGLGNEQFFGPGTRLTVL.